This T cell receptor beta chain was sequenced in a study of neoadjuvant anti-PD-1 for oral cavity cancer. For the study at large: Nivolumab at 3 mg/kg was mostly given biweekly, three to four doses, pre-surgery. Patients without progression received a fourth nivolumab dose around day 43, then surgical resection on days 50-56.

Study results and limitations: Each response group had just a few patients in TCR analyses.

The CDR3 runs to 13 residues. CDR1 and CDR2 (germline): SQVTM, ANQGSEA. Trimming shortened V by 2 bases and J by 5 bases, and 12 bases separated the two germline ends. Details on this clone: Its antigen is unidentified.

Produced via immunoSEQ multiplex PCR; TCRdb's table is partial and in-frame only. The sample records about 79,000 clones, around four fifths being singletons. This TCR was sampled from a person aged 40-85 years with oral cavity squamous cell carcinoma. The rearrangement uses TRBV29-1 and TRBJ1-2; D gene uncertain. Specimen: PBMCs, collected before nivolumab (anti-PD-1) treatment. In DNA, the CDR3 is TGCAGCGTTGAAAAGCAGGCAGGATATGGCTACACCTTC. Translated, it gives CSVEKQAGYGYTF.